These 18 T cell receptor beta chains were sequenced from one sample in a study of blood T cell repertoires in COVID-19. This table comes from immunoSEQ multiplex PCR, and its TCRdb copy is limited to in-frame clones, with some not included. The sample yields a few hundred thousand clones, 82% seen once. The sample was PBMCs or T cells enriched from blood (not recorded which). The receptors derive from a man aged 35-49 years who had been exposed to COVID-19.

V and J are TRBV3-1 (or the pseudogene TRBV3-2) and TRBJ1-2; D perhaps matches TRBD1 (6 bases). V was trimmed by 3 bases and J by 0 bases, leaving 8 bases between them. Germline V gene sequence: CDR1 LGHDT, CDR2 YNNKEL (reference sequence). The length of the CDR3 is 14 residues. In DNA, the CDR3 is TGTGCCAGCAGCCAGGGGACAACTAACTATGGCTACACCTTC. Translation: CASSQGTTNYGYTF.

This chain links TRBV2 with TRBJ2-1; TRBD1 aligns across 10 bases. This CDR3 has 18 amino acids. J lost 4 bases, V lost 6 bases, and 15 bases had no gene match. Germline CDR1 and CDR2: SNHLY and FYNNEI. CDR3 DNA sequence: TGTGCCAGCAGCTCCCGGGACAGGGGCGAATCCCATTACAATGAGCAGTTCTTC. This codes for CASSSRDRGESHYNEQFF.

The chain has TRBV12-2 and TRBJ2-5; whether TRBD2, the table's D call, matches the DNA was not checked. TRBV12-2 is flagged as a pseudogene. CDR3 size: 15 residues. The CDR3 nucleotides read TGTGCAAGTCGCATATTTAATAGCCGAATAAAGACCCAGTACTTC. Its protein product is CASRIFNSRIKTQYF.

The gene calls are TRBV11-3 and TRBJ2-1; 8 bases line up with TRBD1. Germline V gene data show CDR1 as SGHNT and CDR2 as YENEEA. The J segment lost 6 bases and the V segment lost 5 bases, leaving 9 bases of the junction unmatched. The CDR3 is made up of 15 amino acids. CDR3 residues: CASSPGWTGTNEQFF. The CDR3, as DNA: TGTGCCAGCAGCCCGGGGTGGACAGGGACCAATGAGCAGTTCTTC.

This chain connects TRBV9 to TRBJ2-1; 9 bases match TRBD2. V lost 0 bases, J lost 0 bases, and 4 bases stayed unmatched. There are 17 residues in the CDR3. Germline lookup yields CDR1 SGDLS and CDR2 YYNGEE. CDR3 residues: CASSVGGSGSSYNEQFF. Written as DNA, the CDR3 is TGTGCCAGCAGCGTAGGGGGTAGCGGGAGCTCCTACAATGAGCAGTTCTTC.

The CDR3 sequence is CASSSSPGTDYYEQYF. CDR3 nucleotides: TGTGCCAGCAGTTCGTCTCCCGGGACAGATTACTACGAGCAGTACTTC. V and J are TRBV7-9 and TRBJ2-7, with 7 positions matching TRBD1. V lost 6 bases, J lost 3 bases, and 14 bases stayed unmatched. The CDR3 extends over 16 amino acids. The V gene's germline CDR1 is SEHNR and CDR2 FQNEAQ (reference sequence).

The V call is TRBV6-1, the J call TRBJ1-5; TRBD1 aligns across 9 bases. The CDR3 is made up of 15 amino acids. V lost 1 base and J lost 7; bases outside the gene matches: 5. Per germline, CDR1 MNHNS and CDR2 SASEGT. The CDR3 sequence: CASSEVGTGLQPQHF. As DNA, the CDR3 is TGTGCCAGCAGTGAAGTTGGGACAGGGTTGCAGCCCCAGCATTTT.

The chain links TRBV11-3 to TRBJ1-1; TRBD1 agrees at 8 bases. Germline CDR1 SGHNT, CDR2 YENEEA. The CDR3 totals 15 residues. Trimming cost V 5 bases and J 3 bases; bases outside gene matches: 8. The DNA for the CDR3 is TGTGCCAGCAGCCAGGGGCAGGGGGCATACACTGAAGCTTTCTTT. This codes for CASSQGQGAYTEAFF. The whole variable domain, filled in from reference TRBV11-3 and TRBJ1-1, reads EAGVVQSPRYKIIEKKQPVAFWCNPISGHNTLYWYLQNLGQGPELLIRYENEEAVDDSQLPKDRFSAERLKGVDSTLKIQPAELGDSAVYLCASSQGQGAYTEAFFGQGTRLTVV.

This CDR3 reads CASSQAGVYSTATNEKLFF. CDR3 in DNA: TGTGCCAGCAGCCAGGCAGGGGTGTATTCGACGGCAACTAATGAAAAACTGTTTTTT. V is TRBV14 and J is TRBJ1-4, with D maybe TRBD1 (6 bases). Germline-derived CDR1 and CDR2 are SGHDN and FVKESK. The V end was cut by 3 bases, the J end by 0 bases, with 20 bases between. CDR3 size: 19 residues.

V gene TRBV9 combines with J gene TRBJ1-3, with D unresolved. V shed 0 bases and J shed 0 bases, with 13 bases lying between them. CDR3 size: 17 residues. In germline, CDR1 is SGDLS, CDR2 YYNGEE. CDR3 nucleotide sequence: TGTGCCAGCAGCGTAGCTTTGACTACGAGCTCTGGAAACACCATATATTTT. Translating gives CASSVALTTSSGNTIYF.

In its sample, this clone was seen once. The chain is built from TRBV7-2 and TRBJ2-3; perhaps TRBD2 as D (6 bases). Germline CDR1 and CDR2: SGHTA and FQGNSA. V lost 3 bases to trimming and J lost 4 bases, with 17 bases between them. The CDR3 totals 16 residues. In DNA form, the CDR3 reads TGTGCCAGCAGCTTCATCGGACTATCCAGGGCAGATACGCAGTATTTT. Protein sequence: CASSFIGLSRADTQYF.

This clone has more than one count but fewer than ten. J is TRBJ2-6 and V is TRBV11-2; D not certain. This CDR3 has 14 amino acids. From germline, CDR1 is SGHAT and CDR2 FQNNGV. V was cut by 1 base and J by 4 bases, with 5 bases left in between. CDR3: CASSLARGANVLTF. The CDR3 DNA sequence: TGTGCCAGCAGCTTAGCCCGGGGGGCCAACGTCCTGACTTTC.

The rearrangement joins TRBV5-6 to TRBJ1-3, with a possible D match to TRBD1 (6 bases). Trimming removed 9 bases from V and 0 bases from J, with 16 bases in between. CDR3 length equals 15 residues. Germline CDR1 and CDR2: SGHDT and YYEEEE. CDR3 coding DNA: TGTGCCACCACGACCGGACAGTACTCTGGAAACACCATATATTTT. Its translation is CATTTGQYSGNTIYF.

The chain uses TRBV20-1 and TRBJ1-5; unclear D gene. V lost 3 bases to trimming and J lost 1 base, with 13 bases between them. The germline CDR1 and CDR2 sequences are DFQATT and SNEGSKA (reference sequence). The CDR3 covers 15 residues. The CDR3 region has the DNA TGCAGTGCTAGTCGCGGACCGGGAAGCAATCAGCCCCAGCATTTT. This codes for CSASRGPGSNQPQHF.

V is TRBV10-1 and J is TRBJ2-1; TRBD2 matches 8 bases. V shed 6 bases and J 4 bases; nucleotides not matched to a gene: 5. Germline CDR1 and CDR2: WNHNN and SYGVQD (reference sequence). The CDR3 contains 14 residues. This CDR3 reads CASSHSGAYNEQFF. CDR3 nucleotides: TGCGCCAGCAGCCATAGCGGGGCATACAATGAGCAGTTCTTC.

This chain connects TRBV3-1 (or the pseudogene TRBV3-2) to TRBJ2-3, with no clear D. This CDR3 is 14 amino acids long. Germline CDR1 LGHDT, CDR2 YNNKEL (reference sequence). Trimming removed 5 bases at V and 0 bases at J, with 9 bases between. The CDR3 nucleotides read TGTGCCAGCAGCATACCCGGGAGCACAGATACGCAGTATTTT. It specifies CASSIPGSTDTQYF.

The chain couples TRBV24-1 to TRBJ2-1; 8 bases are shared with TRBD2. CDR1 and CDR2 from the germline V gene are KGHDR and SFDVKD. V trimming: 4 bases; J trimming: 3 bases; junction bases outside the gene matches: 7. The CDR3 sequence is 16 residues long. The CDR3, as DNA: TGTGCCACCAGTGACCCGCTAGCGGGCTTCTACAATGAGCAGTTCTTC. Residues: CATSDPLAGFYNEQFF.

The rearrangement links TRBV5-1 to TRBJ1-6, with D hard to call. The CDR3 is 15 residues long. CDR1 and CDR2 (germline): SGHRS, YFSETQ. V was shortened by 0 bases and J by 7 bases, with 11 bases between the two germline ends. CDR3 protein: CASSLGQRENSPLHF. Written as DNA, the CDR3 is TGCGCCAGCAGCTTGGGACAAAGGGAGAATTCACCCCTCCACTTT.